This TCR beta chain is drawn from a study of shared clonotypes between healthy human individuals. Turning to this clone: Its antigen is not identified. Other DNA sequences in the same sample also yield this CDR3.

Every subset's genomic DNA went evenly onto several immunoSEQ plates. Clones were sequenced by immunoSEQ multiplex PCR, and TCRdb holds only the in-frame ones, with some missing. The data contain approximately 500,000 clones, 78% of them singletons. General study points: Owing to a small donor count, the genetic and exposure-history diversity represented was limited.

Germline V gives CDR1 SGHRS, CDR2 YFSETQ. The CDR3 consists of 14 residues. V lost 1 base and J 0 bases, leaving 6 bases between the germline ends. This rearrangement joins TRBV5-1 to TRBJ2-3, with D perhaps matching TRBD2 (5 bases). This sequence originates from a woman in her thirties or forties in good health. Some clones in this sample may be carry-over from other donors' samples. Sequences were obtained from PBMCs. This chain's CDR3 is CASSLSGSTDTQYF. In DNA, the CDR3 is TGCGCCAGCAGCTTGTCGGGAAGCACAGATACGCAGTATTTT.